These 27 T cell receptor beta chains were sequenced from one sample in a study of cytomegalovirus exposure and HLA in healthy donors. The PCR was carried out with 60 Vbeta primers and 13 Jbeta primers. Method: immunoSEQ multiplex PCR; TCRdb's copy keeps in-frame clones and lacks some. The repertoire includes about 130,000 clones, approximately 80% of them detected once, and 3.9% sits in the top ten. Sequencing used PBMCs. Receptor source: a male donor in good health and CMV-seronegative.

V and J are TRBV30 and TRBJ2-7, with no clear D. CDR1 and CDR2 from the germline V gene are GTSNPN and SVGIG (reference sequence). The CDR3 consists of 14 residues. V lost 0 bases, J lost 2 bases, and 11 bases lay in between. In nucleotides, the CDR3 is TGTGCCTGGAGTGTATTACAGAGAACCTACGAGCAGTACTTC. It encodes CAWSVLQRTYEQYF.

This clone showed up just a few times. The rearrangement links TRBV2 to TRBJ2-1; 9 bases map to TRBD2. The germline V gene has CDR1 SNHLY and CDR2 FYNNEI. The length of the CDR3 is 16 residues. J gave up 7 bases and V 2 bases, and 9 bases lay outside the gene matches. The CDR3 loop is CASSETGLASGNEQFF. CDR3 bases: TGTGCCAGCAGTGAAACTGGACTAGCGTCAGGGAATGAGCAGTTCTTC.

The V and J genes are TRBV6-4 and TRBJ1-1; D uncertain. The CDR3 is 12 amino acids. Deletions cut 7 bases from V and 1 base from J, with 7 bases between. Germline assignment: CDR1 MRHNA and CDR2 SNTAGT. Written as DNA, the CDR3 is TGTGCCAGCAAGGGAGAGAACACTGAAGCTTTCTTT. Translating gives CASKGENTEAFF.

The chain couples TRBV7-2 to TRBJ2-1, with D maybe TRBD1 (6 bases). CDR1 SGHTA and CDR2 FQGNSA come from the germline V gene. With 5 bases removed from V and 7 bases from J, the gap between germline ends came to 21 bases. There are 16 residues in the CDR3. Here the CDR3 reads CASSPRLGQGVNEQFF. As DNA, the CDR3 is TGTGCCAGCAGCCCCCGATTGGGACAAGGGGTTAATGAGCAGTTCTTC.

The gene calls are TRBV9 and TRBJ1-6; 7 positions agree with TRBD1. Per germline, CDR1 SGDLS and CDR2 YYNGEE. The CDR3 consists of 16 residues. The ends lost 3 bases at V and 7 bases at J; junction bases unmatched: 10. CDR3 region: CASSARVTGINSPLHF. CDR3 sequence (DNA): TGTGCCAGCAGCGCGAGGGTGACAGGGATAAATTCACCCCTCCACTTT.

The chain carries TRBV6-4 and TRBJ2-1; TRBD2 agrees at 9 bases. The CDR3 contains 16 residues. CDR1 and CDR2 from the germline V gene are MRHNA and SNTAGT. V shed 4 bases, J shed 6 bases, and the junction held 10 bases outside the gene matches. The CDR3 DNA follows: TGTGCCAGCAGTGTGGCTAGTGGGACTAGCAGCAATGAGCAGTTCTTC. Protein sequence: CASSVASGTSSNEQFF.

Only a few counts were recorded for this clone. The J gene is TRBJ2-7, the V gene TRBV6-5; 7 nucleotides match TRBD1. Germline loops: CDR1 MNHEY, CDR2 SVGAGI. This CDR3 region has 14 residues. With V trimmed by 2 bases and J by 3 bases, 4 bases remained unmatched. The CDR3 nucleotides are TGTGCCAGCAGTTACCCCGGGACAGTCTACGAGCAGTACTTC. It specifies CASSYPGTVYEQYF.

This clone was seen only a few times. The chain links TRBV6-5 to TRBJ2-7, with 7 bases identical to TRBD1. J gave up 5 bases and V 6 bases, and 10 bases lay outside the gene matches. CDR1 is MNHEY and CDR2 is SVGAGI in the germline V gene. CDR3 length: 14 amino acids. CDR3 region: CASSRPGGVDEQYF. The CDR3 bases are TGTGCCAGCAGCCGCCCAGGGGGTGTGGACGAGCAGTACTTC.

The J gene is TRBJ2-1, the V gene TRBV7-3; TRBD1 matches at 9 bases. The J segment lost 6 bases and the V segment lost 4 bases, leaving 7 bases of the junction unmatched. The CDR3 has 15 amino acids. Germline V gene lookup returns CDR1 SGHTA and CDR2 FQGTGA. Written as DNA, the CDR3 is TGTGCCAGCAGCTCGCCGGACAGGGGCCCCAATGAGCAGTTCTTC. This translates into CASSSPDRGPNEQFF.

This clone was seen only once. Here the CDR3 reads CASSLQGVGNQPQHF. The CDR3 region has the DNA TGTGCCAGCAGTCTCCAGGGTGTTGGCAATCAGCCCCAGCATTTT. This rearrangement joins TRBV28 to TRBJ1-5; D perhaps matches TRBD1 (5 bases). Germline loops: CDR1 MDHEN, CDR2 SYDVKM. Trimming took off 5 bases at V and 2 bases at J, with 13 bases between the two ends. CDR3 length: 15 amino acids.

The J gene is TRBJ1-2, the V gene TRBV6-1; D gene ambiguous. Trimming shortened V by 0 bases and J by 5 bases, and 25 bases separated the two germline ends. There are 19 residues in the CDR3. Germline lookup yields CDR1 MNHNS and CDR2 SASEGT. CDR3: CASSEAFLTGERGPYGYTF. The CDR3 DNA reads TGTGCCAGCAGTGAAGCATTCTTGACCGGGGAACGAGGCCCTTATGGCTACACCTTC.

V usage is TRBV9 and J usage is TRBJ1-3; the match to TRBD1 covers 8 bases. Germline CDR1 and CDR2: SGDLS and YYNGEE. Trimming at V came to 3 bases and at J to 4 bases, leaving 3 bases not matched to a gene. The CDR3 has 14 amino acids. The CDR3 nucleotides read TGTGCCAGCAGCGCCCGACAGGGGGGAAACACCATATATTTT. Translation: CASSARQGGNTIYF. The full variable domain, with the rest looked up from reference TRBV9 and TRBJ1-3, is DSGVTQTPKHLITATGQRVTLRCSPRSGDLSVYWYQQSLDQGLQFLIQYYNGEERAKGNILERFSAQQFPDLHSELNLSSLELGDSALYFCASSARQGGNTIYFGEGSWLTVV.

The chain combines TRBV4-2 with TRBJ1-1; D is uncertain. The length of the CDR3 is 11 residues. Germline values: CDR1 LGHNA, CDR2 YNFKEQ. V lost 6 bases to trimming and J lost 7 bases, with 9 bases between them. This CDR3 reads CASRAYDEAFF. The CDR3 bases are TGTGCCAGCAGAGCCTACGATGAAGCTTTCTTT.

In this sample, this clone turned up once. The rearrangement joins TRBV5-1 to TRBJ2-7; 8 nucleotides align to TRBD2. The CDR3 covers 15 residues. The germline CDR1 and CDR2 sequences are SGHRS and YFSETQ. The V and J ends lost 0 bases and 4 bases, in that order; junction bases with no gene match: 6. In DNA, the CDR3 is TGCGCCAGCAGCTTGGGTAGCGGGGTGTTGTACGAGCAGTACTTC. Amino acid sequence: CASSLGSGVLYEQYF.

This rearrangement joins TRBV7-2 to TRBJ2-7; D may be TRBD1 (5 bases). There are 12 residues in the CDR3. Germline V gene sequence: CDR1 SGHTA, CDR2 FQGNSA. Deletions cut 6 bases from V and 2 bases from J, with 8 bases between. The CDR3 is CASSTGTYEQYF. For the CDR3, the DNA is TGTGCCAGCAGTACAGGCACCTACGAGCAGTACTTC.

The chain joins TRBV4-1 to TRBJ1-4; D call uncertain. The V gene's germline CDR1 is MGHRA and CDR2 YSYEKL. This CDR3 comprises 12 residues. V was shortened by 6 bases and J by 5 bases, with 7 bases between the two germline ends. The CDR3 protein is CASRVGNEKLFF. In nucleotides, the CDR3 is TGCGCCAGCAGGGTCGGGAATGAAAAACTGTTTTTT.

This clone was found a few times. The rearrangement uses TRBV4-1 and TRBJ2-3; possibly TRBD2 for D (6 bases). V gave up 1 base and J gave up 7 bases, with 18 bases separating them. Germline lookup yields CDR1 MGHRA and CDR2 YSYEKL. This CDR3 contains 16 residues. The CDR3 DNA reads TGCGCCAGCAGCCAAGGGGAGCGGAGGGACCCTTATACGCAGTATTTT. This encodes CASSQGERRDPYTQYF.

This clone was found a few times. The V and J genes are TRBV29-1 and TRBJ1-1, with 8 bases aligning to TRBD1. The CDR3 loop spans 15 amino acids. The V and J ends lost 5 bases and 1 base, in that order; junction bases with no gene match: 9. Per germline, CDR1 SQVTM and CDR2 ANQGSEA. The DNA of the CDR3 is TGCAGCGTTAGGAGAACAGGGGGGACGAACACTGAAGCTTTCTTT. It is translated as CSVRRTGGTNTEAFF.

This chain links TRBV6-6 with TRBJ2-3; D call uncertain. V was pared by 5 bases and J by 2 bases, with 8 bases between. Germline-derived CDR1 and CDR2 are MNHNY and SVGAGI (reference sequence). CDR3 length: 13 residues. CDR3 bases: TGTGCCAGCAGTAGTCAGAACACAGATACGCAGTATTTT. Translation: CASSSQNTDTQYF.

The chain recombines TRBV2 with TRBJ1-5; TRBD1 aligns across 7 bases. V shed 6 bases, J shed 0 bases, and the junction held 8 bases outside the gene matches. Germline V gives CDR1 SNHLY, CDR2 FYNNEI. The CDR3 contains 16 residues. As DNA, the CDR3 is TGTGCCAGCAGAGCCTACAGGGGTTCTAGCAATCAGCCCCAGCATTTT. It encodes CASRAYRGSSNQPQHF.

This clone was counted between two and nine times. The V gene is TRBV19, the J gene TRBJ1-4; D not certain. The V and J ends lost 1 base and 3 bases respectively, with 12 bases between them. The germline gives CDR1 LNHDA, CDR2 SQIVND (reference sequence). The length of the CDR3 is 16 residues. The CDR3 spells CASSIGNSLANEKLFF. DNA for the CDR3: TGTGCCAGTAGTATAGGAAACAGCTTGGCTAATGAAAAACTGTTTTTT.

The rearrangement joins TRBV18 to TRBJ1-3; 7 nucleotides match TRBD1. V lost 3 bases to trimming and J lost 4 bases; unmatched junction nucleotides: 6. CDR3 length equals 15 residues. Germline lookup yields CDR1 KGHSH and CDR2 LQKENI. The CDR3 region has the DNA TGTGCCAGCTCACCGGAGGACAGGCCAGGAAACACCATATATTTT. This codes for CASSPEDRPGNTIYF.

Of note for this clone: A read error may account for a junction end that differs from germline. The chain couples TRBV6-5 to TRBJ2-1; D is ambiguous. Germline V CDR1 and CDR2: MNHEY, SVGAGI. CDR3 length equals 12 residues. The CDR3: CASSSPPGSSIF. CDR3 DNA: TGTGCCAGCAGTTCGCCCCCCGGGTCCTCTATCTTC.

The rearrangement links TRBV9 to TRBJ2-5; 9 positions agree with TRBD2. Gene TRBJ2-7 matches the end of the DNA better, so the J call may be wrong. The CDR3 length is 15 residues. Germline lookup yields CDR1 SGDLS and CDR2 YYNGEE. The CDR3 protein is CASSKGLAGIYEQYF. CDR3 nucleotide sequence: TGTGCCAGCAGCAAAGGGCTAGCGGGGATCTACGAGCAGTACTTC.

The chain combines TRBV7-9 with TRBJ2-3; no reliable D call. V dropped 9 bases and J dropped 0 bases, with 10 bases sitting between them. Germline CDR1 SEHNR, CDR2 FQNEAQ (reference sequence). The CDR3 extends over 13 amino acids. The CDR3 sequence is CARSLVSTDTQYF. DNA for the CDR3: TGTGCCAGGTCCCTCGTTAGCACAGATACGCAGTATTTT.

This chain joins TRBV7-8 and TRBJ1-2; possibly TRBD1 for D (6 bases). This CDR3 region has 14 residues. The V end lost 1 base, the J end lost 4 bases, and 10 bases lay between the germline ends. Germline CDR1 reads SGHVS; CDR2 reads FQNEAQ. Here the CDR3 reads CASSLGGGAYGYTF. Here the CDR3 DNA reads TGTGCCAGCAGCTTAGGAGGGGGAGCCTATGGCTACACCTTC.

The rearrangement links TRBV12-5 to TRBJ2-5; 7 positions agree with TRBD1. Trimming cost V 5 bases and J 5 bases; bases outside gene matches: 8. The CDR3 covers 14 residues. Germline loops: CDR1 LGHNT, CDR2 FRNRAP. The CDR3 nucleotides are TGTGCTAGTGGTCAACAGGGGAGTGGGGAGACCCAGTACTTC. This encodes CASGQQGSGETQYF. Supplemented by reference TRBV12-5 and TRBJ2-5, the full variable domain reads DARVTQTPRHKVTEMGQEVTMRCQPILGHNTVFWYRQTMMQGLELLAYFRNRAPLDDSGMPKDRFSAEMPDATLATLKIQPSEPRDSAVYFCASGQQGSGETQYFGPGTRLLVL.